These 25 T cell receptor beta chains originate from one sample sequenced in a study of blood T cell repertoires in COVID-19. Some clones are missing from TCRdb's copy, which holds only in-frame ones; the method was immunoSEQ multiplex PCR. The sample lists under 90,000 clones, 65% to 90% seen once, with 16% in the top ten. Sequenced sample: peripheral blood. Receptor source: a woman older than 75 with active or convalescent COVID-19.

The chain joins TRBV6-2 or TRBV6-3 to TRBJ2-7, with TRBD1 as a possible D gene (5 bases). Trimming pared 2 bases from V and 7 bases from J, leaving 15 bases between. The CDR3 has 14 amino acids. Germline values: CDR1 MNHEY, CDR2 SVGEGT. CDR3 sequence (DNA): TGTGCCAGCAGTTACGCTGGGGCAGGGCTTGAGCAGTACTTC. Protein product: CASSYAGAGLEQYF.

This rearrangement joins TRBV28 to TRBJ1-4; 10 positions agree with TRBD1. Germline CDR1 MDHEN, CDR2 SYDVKM. This CDR3 has 16 amino acids. V was clipped by 6 bases and J by 8 bases; unmatched bases: 12. In DNA, the CDR3 is TGTGCCAGCAGAACCTCCAGACAGGGGGCTTCCGAAAAACTGTTTTTT. Amino acid sequence: CASRTSRQGASEKLFF.

This chain links TRBV18 with TRBJ2-7; D is perhaps TRBD2 (5 bases). The V end lost 1 base, the J end lost 2 bases, and 12 bases lay between the germline ends. CDR3 length equals 15 residues. Germline loops: CDR1 KGHSH, CDR2 LQKENI. CDR3 region: CASSPQTTSAYEQYF. The CDR3 DNA reads as TGTGCCAGCTCACCACAGACTACCTCAGCCTACGAGCAGTACTTC.

This rearrangement joins TRBV19 to TRBJ1-1; tentative D call: TRBD1 (6 bases). Trimming pared 8 bases from V and 2 bases from J, leaving 12 bases between. Germline lookup yields CDR1 LNHDA and CDR2 SQIVND (reference sequence). The CDR3 has 13 amino acids. CDR3 coding DNA: TGTGCCAGTTCGGGCAGGGGAAACACTGAAGCTTTCTTT. This translates into CASSGRGNTEAFF.

The chain carries TRBV9 and TRBJ1-3; D is perhaps TRBD1 (6 bases). Germline V gene lookup returns CDR1 SGDLS and CDR2 YYNGEE. CDR3 length: 14 residues. Trimming left V 3 bases short and J 0 bases short, with 7 bases between. The CDR3 sequence is CASSGGGSGNTIYF. The CDR3 DNA reads as TGTGCCAGCAGCGGAGGGGGCTCTGGAAACACCATATATTTT. Full variable domain (remainder filled in from reference TRBV9 and TRBJ1-3): DSGVTQTPKHLITATGQRVTLRCSPRSGDLSVYWYQQSLDQGLQFLIQYYNGEERAKGNILERFSAQQFPDLHSELNLSSLELGDSALYFCASSGGGSGNTIYFGEGSWLTVV.

As DNA, the CDR3 is TGCGCCAGCAGCCCCAGGGACAGGGGCTATGGCTACACCTTC. This codes for CASSPRDRGYGYTF. The chain is built from TRBV4-1 and TRBJ1-2; 10 bases fit TRBD1. Germline CDR1 reads MGHRA; CDR2 reads YSYEKL. J gave up 4 bases and V 4 bases, and 3 bases lay outside the gene matches. CDR3 length equals 14 residues.

The CDR3 bases are TGTGCCTGGAGTGTACGGGGAAACGGGGAGACCCAGTACTTC. It is translated as CAWSVRGNGETQYF. The V and J genes are TRBV30 and TRBJ2-5; perhaps TRBD2 as D (5 bases). The CDR3 extends over 14 amino acids. Germline V lookup: CDR1 GTSNPN, CDR2 SVGIG (reference sequence). Between the trimmed V and J ends, which lost 0 bases and 5 bases, there was a span of 13 bases.

The chain links TRBV4-2 to TRBJ1-5; the match to TRBD1 covers 7 bases. The trim removed 1 base at V and 0 bases at J, leaving 6 bases unmatched. The CDR3 is 17 residues long. The germline CDR1 and CDR2 sequences are LGHNA and YNFKEQ. This chain's CDR3 is CASSQGQGSDSNQPQHF. DNA of the CDR3: TGTGCCAGCAGCCAAGGACAGGGATCGGATAGCAATCAGCCCCAGCATTTT.

The CDR3: CASGVGGSTEAFF. CDR3 bases: TGTGCCAGCGGCGTCGGGGGGAGCACTGAAGCTTTCTTT. The gene calls are TRBV27 and TRBJ1-1; possible D gene TRBD1, 5 bases. The ends were cut back, 8 bases at V and 4 bases at J, with 14 bases in the middle. The CDR3 has 13 amino acids. The germline CDR1 and CDR2 sequences are MNHEY and SMNVEV (reference sequence).

The chain joins TRBV19 to TRBJ2-7; TRBD1 matches at 12 bases. This CDR3 has 18 amino acids. CDR1 is LNHDA and CDR2 is SQIVND in the germline V gene (reference sequence). V was pared by 3 bases and J by 4 bases, with 13 bases of the junction left unmatched. Here the CDR3 reads CASSMTGQGARILYEQYF. For the CDR3, the DNA is TGTGCCAGTAGTATGACGGGACAGGGGGCCCGAATCTTATACGAGCAGTACTTC.

This clone has ten or more counts. This chain uses TRBV19 with TRBJ1-1; D is unclear. CDR1 is LNHDA and CDR2 is SQIVND in the germline V gene (reference sequence). The V gene lost 8 bases and the J gene lost 4 bases, with 17 bases spanning the gap. This CDR3 has 14 amino acids. CDR3 region: CASGGRSRGTEAFF. CDR3 coding DNA: TGTGCCAGTGGTGGACGTTCCCGGGGCACTGAAGCTTTCTTT.

The chain couples TRBV14 to TRBJ1-5; TRBD1 aligns across 10 bases. Per germline, CDR1 SGHDN and CDR2 FVKESK. The CDR3 is made up of 14 amino acids. Trimming removed 2 bases from V and 6 bases from J; junction bases left unmatched: 1. The CDR3 sequence is CASSQRTGGQPQHF. Here the CDR3 DNA reads TGTGCCAGCAGCCAAAGGACAGGGGGTCAGCCCCAGCATTTT.

V gene TRBV6-6 combines with J gene TRBJ2-6; D not certain. Trimming removed 5 bases at V and 0 bases at J, with 20 bases between. CDR1 and CDR2 from the germline V gene are MNHNY and SVGAGI (reference sequence). CDR3 length: 19 residues. The CDR3 protein is CASSPQNRVRSSGANVLTF. The CDR3 DNA reads TGTGCCAGCAGTCCCCAAAACCGGGTGAGGAGCTCTGGGGCCAACGTCCTGACTTTC.

The rearrangement joins TRBV13 to TRBJ2-1, with 11 bases lining up with TRBD2. The J segment lost 4 bases and the V segment lost 2 bases, leaving 7 bases of the junction unmatched. The CDR3 sequence is 17 residues long. The germline gives CDR1 PRHDT, CDR2 FYEKMQ (reference sequence). DNA of the CDR3: TGTGCCAGCAGCTTACCGGGACTAGCGGACTTGTACAATGAGCAGTTCTTC. Amino acids: CASSLPGLADLYNEQFF.

The chain recombines TRBV12-3 or TRBV12-4 with TRBJ2-7, with D possibly being TRBD1 (5 bases). Trimming cost V 8 bases and J 2 bases, with 10 bases left between them. The CDR3 runs to 12 residues. This CDR3 reads CASQGNTYEQYF. The CDR3 coding sequence is TGTGCCAGCCAGGGAAACACCTACGAGCAGTACTTC.

This clone was observed once. The V call is TRBV19, the J call TRBJ2-3; 13 bases are a match to TRBD2. The CDR3 has 15 amino acids. In germline, CDR1 is LNHDA, CDR2 SQIVND (reference sequence). Trimming removed 6 bases from V and 4 bases from J; junction bases left unmatched: 4. This CDR3 reads CASSRLAGGADTQYF. The CDR3 nucleotides are TGTGCCAGTAGCCGACTAGCGGGAGGAGCAGATACGCAGTATTTT.

The chain couples TRBV7-9 to TRBJ2-5; D is perhaps TRBD2 (6 bases). Per germline, CDR1 SEHNR and CDR2 FQNEAQ (reference sequence). The germline V and J ends were trimmed by 3 bases and 2 bases, with 10 bases remaining between them. CDR3 length: 14 residues. The CDR3 DNA reads TGTGCCAGCAGCTTGGAGGGCCCTCAAGAGACCCAGTACTTC. Its protein is CASSLEGPQETQYF. Using reference TRBV7-9 and TRBJ2-5 for the parts outside the CDR3, the full variable domain is DTGVSQNPRHKITKRGQNVTFRCDPISEHNRLYWYRQTLGQGPEFLTYFQNEAQLEKSRLLSDRFSAERPKGSFSTLEIQRTEQGDSAMYLCASSLEGPQETQYFGPGTRLLVL.

V usage is TRBV3-1 (or the pseudogene TRBV3-2) and J usage is TRBJ2-7, with a weak D call TRBD2 (5 bases). With 5 bases removed from V and 6 bases from J, the gap between germline ends came to 23 bases. Per germline, CDR1 LGHDT and CDR2 YNNKEL (reference sequence). The CDR3 is 16 residues long. CDR3 region: CASSLRSGLAPGEQYF. DNA of the CDR3: TGTGCCAGCAGCTTACGAAGTGGGCTAGCTCCGGGCGAGCAGTACTTC.

The chain combines TRBV19 with TRBJ1-5, with TRBD1 matching over 8 bases. The CDR3 is made up of 15 amino acids. Per the germline V gene, CDR1 is LNHDA and CDR2 is SQIVND (reference sequence). With 3 bases clipped from V and 3 bases from J, the junction kept 4 bases outside the gene matches. The CDR3 DNA sequence: TGTGCCAGTAGTATGGGACAGGTGTTCAATCAGCCCCAGCATTTT. The encoded protein is CASSMGQVFNQPQHF.

J is TRBJ2-1 and V is TRBV2, with TRBD2 matching over 9 bases. Per the germline V gene, CDR1 is SNHLY and CDR2 is FYNNEI. The CDR3 is made up of 14 amino acids. With V trimmed by 1 base and J by 10 bases, 5 bases remained unmatched. For the CDR3, the DNA is TGTGCCAGCAGTGAAGAGCGGGGGGCGGGCGAGCAGTTCTTC. Amino acid sequence: CASSEERGAGEQFF.

V gene TRBV6-6 combines with J gene TRBJ2-7; 7 bases are shared with TRBD1. CDR3 length equals 12 residues. Per germline, CDR1 MNHNY and CDR2 SVGAGI (reference sequence). The CDR3 protein is CSSGTDVYEQYF. The CDR3 DNA is TGTTCCTCAGGGACAGATGTTTACGAGCAGTACTTC.

The chain employs TRBV30 and TRBJ1-1; 7 nucleotides align to TRBD1. The CDR3 runs to 14 residues. V gave up 7 bases and J gave up 6 bases; unmatched junction bases: 14. CDR1 and CDR2 from the germline V gene are GTSNPN and SVGIG (reference sequence). This CDR3 reads CAYIPLRQGAEAFF. CDR3 coding DNA: TGTGCCTACATACCTTTAAGACAGGGCGCTGAAGCTTTCTTT.

The chain has TRBV5-1 and TRBJ2-3; TRBD2 aligns across 9 bases. CDR3 length: 15 residues. V lost 4 bases and J lost 2; bases outside the gene matches: 5. Germline loops: CDR1 SGHRS, CDR2 YFSETQ. The DNA of the CDR3 is TGCGCCAGCAGCCCAACTAGCGGGCCCACAGATACGCAGTATTTT. Translation: CASSPTSGPTDTQYF.

The chain links TRBV5-6 to TRBJ1-4, with D unresolved. The CDR3 covers 15 residues. V was cut by 2 bases and J by 5 bases, with 13 bases left in between. Germline V gene data show CDR1 as SGHDT and CDR2 as YYEEEE. CDR3 sequence (DNA): TGTGCCAGCAGCTTATCTCAGGCTTGGAATGAAAAACTGTTTTTT. Protein product: CASSLSQAWNEKLFF. Combining the CDR3 with reference TRBV5-6 and TRBJ1-4 gives the whole variable domain DAGVTQSPTHLIKTRGQQVTLRCSPKSGHDTVSWYQQALGQGPQFIFQYYEEEERQRGNFPDRFSGHQFPNYSSELNVNALLLGDSALYLCASSLSQAWNEKLFFGSGTQLSVL.

This clone has a handful of counts. The chain has TRBV4-2 and TRBJ2-1; 9 bases match TRBD2. This CDR3 has 17 amino acids. Looked up from germline, CDR1 is LGHNA and CDR2 is YNFKEQ. V shed 0 bases and J 3 bases; nucleotides not matched to a gene: 6. This CDR3 reads CASSQDSDSGSYNEQFF. The CDR3 DNA is TGTGCCAGCAGCCAAGATTCCGATAGCGGGAGCTACAATGAGCAGTTCTTC.